This T cell receptor (beta chain) was recorded in a study of T cells in Graves' hyperthyroidism and ophthalmopathy. For this clonotype: What it recognizes is unknown.

Broader study findings: Most expanded thyroid clonotypes above 0.001 recurred in blood.

It was RNA transcripts that yielded the amplified TCR beta CDR3 regions. In the first-round RT-PCR of the TCR CDR3, the HTBI primer set was used. From the multiplex PCR reads, TCRdb called clonotypes with MiXCR, one entry per CDR3 protein. The sample shows hundreds of thousands of distinct CDR3 sequences, about 17% of them seen only once. This sequence was found in a man in his forties or fifties with Graves' hyperthyroidism. Sequencing input: blood.

The CDR3 DNA sequence: TGTGCCAGCAGTTTTGCCGGGACAGGGGGCGGAGAAAAACTGTTTTTT. It encodes CASSFAGTGGGEKLFF. This chain connects TRBV28 to TRBJ1-4; TRBD1 matches 12 bases. The CDR3 loop spans 16 amino acids. Germline CDR1 MDHEN, CDR2 SYDVKM. J lost 8 bases, V lost 3 bases, and 7 bases had no gene match.